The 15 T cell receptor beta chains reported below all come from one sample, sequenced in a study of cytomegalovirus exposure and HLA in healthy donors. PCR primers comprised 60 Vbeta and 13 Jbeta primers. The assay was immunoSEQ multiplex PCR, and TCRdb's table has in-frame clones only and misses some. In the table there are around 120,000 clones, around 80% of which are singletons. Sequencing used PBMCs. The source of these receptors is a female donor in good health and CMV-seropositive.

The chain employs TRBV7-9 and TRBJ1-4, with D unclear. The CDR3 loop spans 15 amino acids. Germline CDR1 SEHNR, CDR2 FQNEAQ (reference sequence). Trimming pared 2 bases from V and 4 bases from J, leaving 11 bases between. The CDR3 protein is CASSLTQAYNEKLFF. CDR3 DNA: TGTGCCAGCAGCTTAACGCAGGCCTATAATGAAAAACTGTTTTTT.

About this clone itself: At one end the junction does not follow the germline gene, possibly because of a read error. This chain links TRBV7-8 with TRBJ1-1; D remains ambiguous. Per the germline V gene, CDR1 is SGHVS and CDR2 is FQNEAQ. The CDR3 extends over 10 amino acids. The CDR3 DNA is TGTGCCAGCAGCTCAGAGGGTCGGGTCTTT. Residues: CASSSEGRVF.

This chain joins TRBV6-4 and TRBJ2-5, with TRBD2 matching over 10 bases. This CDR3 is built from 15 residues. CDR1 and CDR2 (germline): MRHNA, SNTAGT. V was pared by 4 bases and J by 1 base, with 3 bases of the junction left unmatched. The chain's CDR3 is CASSASGGSQETQYF. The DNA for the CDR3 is TGTGCCAGCAGTGCTAGCGGGGGATCCCAAGAGACCCAGTACTTC.

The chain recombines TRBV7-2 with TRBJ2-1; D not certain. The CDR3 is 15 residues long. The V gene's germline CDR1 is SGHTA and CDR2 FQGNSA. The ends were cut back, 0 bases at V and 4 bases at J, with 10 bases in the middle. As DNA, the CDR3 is TGTGCCAGCAGCTTAGCCGCAGGCAGTTACAATGAGCAGTTCTTC. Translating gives CASSLAAGSYNEQFF. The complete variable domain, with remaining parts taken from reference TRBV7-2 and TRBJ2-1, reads GAGVSQSPSNKVTEKGKDVELRCDPISGHTALYWYRQSLGQGLEFLIYFQGNSAPDKSGLPSDRFSAERTGGSVSTLTIQRTQQEDSAVYLCASSLAAGSYNEQFFGPGTRLTVL.

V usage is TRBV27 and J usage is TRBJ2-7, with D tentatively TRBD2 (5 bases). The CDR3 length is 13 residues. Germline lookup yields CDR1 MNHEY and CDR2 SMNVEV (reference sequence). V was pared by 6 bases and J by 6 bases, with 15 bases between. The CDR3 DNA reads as TGTGCCAGCAGACCGTTCGGGGAACCCGAGCAGTACTTC. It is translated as CASRPFGEPEQYF.

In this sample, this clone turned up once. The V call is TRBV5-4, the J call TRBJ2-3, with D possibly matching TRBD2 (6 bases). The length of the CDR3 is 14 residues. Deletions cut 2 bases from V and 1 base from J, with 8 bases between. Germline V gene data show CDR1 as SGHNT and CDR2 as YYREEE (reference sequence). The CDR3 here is CASSLKRGTDTQYF. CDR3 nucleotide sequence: TGTGCCAGCAGCTTAAAGCGGGGCACAGATACGCAGTATTTT.

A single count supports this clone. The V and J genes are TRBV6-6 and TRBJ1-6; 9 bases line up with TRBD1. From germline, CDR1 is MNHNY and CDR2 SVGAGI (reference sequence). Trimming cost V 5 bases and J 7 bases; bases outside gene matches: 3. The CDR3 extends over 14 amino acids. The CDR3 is CASSTGQGNSPLHF. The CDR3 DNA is TGTGCCAGCAGTACGGGACAGGGAAATTCACCCCTCCACTTT.

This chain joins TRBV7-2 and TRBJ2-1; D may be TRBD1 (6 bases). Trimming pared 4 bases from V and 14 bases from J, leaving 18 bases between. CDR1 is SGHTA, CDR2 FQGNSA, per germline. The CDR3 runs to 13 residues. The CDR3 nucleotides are TGTGCCAGCAGCTCCGAGCCGGACAGAAGGAAGTTCTTC. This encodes CASSSEPDRRKFF.

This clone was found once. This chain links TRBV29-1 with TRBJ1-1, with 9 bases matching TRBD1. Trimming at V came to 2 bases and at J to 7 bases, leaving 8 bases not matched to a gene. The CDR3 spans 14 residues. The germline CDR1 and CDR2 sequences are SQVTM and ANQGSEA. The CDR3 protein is CSVEYWRQGDEAFF. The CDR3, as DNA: TGCAGCGTTGAATATTGGAGACAGGGGGATGAAGCTTTCTTT.

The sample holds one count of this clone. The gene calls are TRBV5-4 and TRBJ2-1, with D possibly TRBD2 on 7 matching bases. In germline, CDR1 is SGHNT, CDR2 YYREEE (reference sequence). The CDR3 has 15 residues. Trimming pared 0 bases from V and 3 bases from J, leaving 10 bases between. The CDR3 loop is CASSLDGGLYNEQFF. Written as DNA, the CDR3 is TGTGCCAGCAGCTTGGACGGGGGGCTCTACAATGAGCAGTTCTTC.

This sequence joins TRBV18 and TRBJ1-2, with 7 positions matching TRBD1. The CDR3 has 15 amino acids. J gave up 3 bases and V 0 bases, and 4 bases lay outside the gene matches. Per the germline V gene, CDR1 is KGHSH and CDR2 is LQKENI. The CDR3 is CASSPPTGTDYGYTF. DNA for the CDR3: TGTGCCAGCTCACCACCGACAGGGACGGACTATGGCTACACCTTC.

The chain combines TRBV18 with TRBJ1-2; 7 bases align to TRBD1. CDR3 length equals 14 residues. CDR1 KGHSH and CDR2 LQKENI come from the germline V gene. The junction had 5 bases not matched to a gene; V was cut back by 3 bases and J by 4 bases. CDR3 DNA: TGTGCCAGCTCACCGGTAGGGACAGCCTATGGCTACACCTTC. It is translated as CASSPVGTAYGYTF.

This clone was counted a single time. The CDR3 protein is CASSFGGTGNGYTF. Here the CDR3 DNA reads TGTGCCAGCAGCTTTGGGGGGACAGGGAATGGCTACACCTTC. The chain has TRBV7-2 and TRBJ1-2, with 9 bases matching TRBD1. V lost 3 bases and J lost 6; bases outside the gene matches: 5. The V gene's germline CDR1 is SGHTA and CDR2 FQGNSA. The CDR3 spans 14 residues.

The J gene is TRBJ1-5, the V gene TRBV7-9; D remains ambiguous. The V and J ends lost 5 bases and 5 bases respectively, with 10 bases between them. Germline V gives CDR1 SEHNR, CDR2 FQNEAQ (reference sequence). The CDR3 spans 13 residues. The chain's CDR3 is CASSRAPDQPQHF. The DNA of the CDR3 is TGTGCCAGCAGCCGAGCGCCCGATCAGCCCCAGCATTTT.

The CDR3 DNA sequence: TGTGCCAGTAGTATAAGCGGGGGGCGGCTCACTGGCTATGGCTACACCTTC. This codes for CASSISGGRLTGYGYTF. The chain couples TRBV19 to TRBJ1-2, with D maybe TRBD1 (6 bases). The CDR3 is made up of 17 amino acids. V lost 2 bases and J lost 4, with 20 bases in between. The germline V gene encodes CDR1 LNHDA and CDR2 SQIVND (reference sequence). The complete variable domain, with remaining parts taken from reference TRBV19 and TRBJ1-2, reads DGGITQSPKYLFRKEGQNVTLSCEQNLNHDAMYWYRQDPGQGLRLIYYSQIVNDFQKGDIAEGYSVSREKKESFPLTVTSAQKNPTAFYLCASSISGGRLTGYGYTFGSGTRLTVV.